Following are 26 T cell receptor beta chains from one sample sequenced in a study of T cells after yellow fever vaccination. MiXCR, applied by TCRdb to the 5' RACE reads, yields one record per CDR3 protein. The sample shows under 100,000 distinct CDR3 sequences, about 5.8% of them seen only once. The sample here was CD8+ T cells sorted from PBMCs, taken 10 days after the yellow fever booster vaccination. Receptor source: a man in his late teens or twenties who received the YFV17D yellow fever vaccine.

This clonotype was picked up many times. V is TRBV6-6 and J is TRBJ1-1; the D is unclear. Germline CDR1 reads MNHNY; CDR2 reads SVGAGI (reference sequence). This CDR3 has 13 amino acids. Trimming removed 4 bases at V and 1 base at J, with 7 bases between. The CDR3, as DNA: TGTGCCAGCAGTTCCCAGGAGAACACTGAAGCTTTCTTT. Amino acid sequence: CASSSQENTEAFF.

This clonotype has only a few counts. The V and J genes are TRBV5-1 and TRBJ2-6, with unresolved D. V lost 0 bases, J lost 3 bases, and 10 bases lay in between. There are 16 residues in the CDR3. CDR1 and CDR2 from the germline V gene are SGHRS and YFSETQ. The CDR3 region is CASSLEGTGGANVLTF. The CDR3 DNA reads as TGCGCCAGCAGCTTGGAGGGAACCGGTGGGGCCAACGTCCTGACTTTC.

This clonotype was detected only a few times. V and J are TRBV12-3 or TRBV12-4 and TRBJ2-5; 9 nucleotides align to TRBD2. With 1 base clipped from V and 5 bases from J, the junction kept 5 bases outside the gene matches. CDR3 length: 15 residues. The CDR3 loop is CASSLVGLAGETQYF. The CDR3 DNA reads TGTGCCAGCAGTTTAGTGGGACTAGCTGGGGAGACCCAGTACTTC.

The chain recombines TRBV30 with TRBJ2-7; maybe TRBD2 (6 bases). The V gene lost 5 bases and the J gene lost 0 bases, with 17 bases spanning the gap. Germline V gives CDR1 GTSNPN, CDR2 SVGIG (reference sequence). CDR3 length equals 15 residues. CDR3 coding DNA: TGTGCCTGGCACCCCGGGACTCTGAGCTCCTACGAGCAGTACTTC. Amino acid sequence: CAWHPGTLSSYEQYF.

This clonotype was observed a few times. The CDR3: CASSLESGTIIWNEQFF. CDR3 in DNA: TGTGCCAGCAGCTTAGAATCTGGGACTATAATATGGAATGAGCAGTTCTTC. V gene TRBV7-2 combines with J gene TRBJ2-1; 7 bases agree with TRBD2. Germline V gives CDR1 SGHTA, CDR2 FQGNSA. V shed 1 base, J shed 7 bases, and the junction held 13 bases outside the gene matches. The CDR3 covers 17 residues.

In this sample, this clonotype turned up many times. This chain connects TRBV5-4 to TRBJ2-1; weak D call: TRBD2 (6 bases). This CDR3 has 15 residues. Germline CDR1 is SGHNT and CDR2 is YYREEE (reference sequence). V lost 4 bases and J lost 7, with 18 bases in between. The CDR3 nucleotides are TGTGCCAGCAGCCCGGGGAGGAGCTTGTGGAATGAGCAGTTCTTC. Its translation is CASSPGRSLWNEQFF.

This clonotype was detected ten times or more. The V call is TRBV6-2 or TRBV6-3, the J call TRBJ2-6; D is possibly TRBD1 (6 bases). CDR1 is MNHEY, CDR2 SVGEGT, per germline. Trimming left V 5 bases short and J 2 bases short, with 10 bases between. This CDR3 is 15 amino acids long. As DNA, the CDR3 is TGTGCCAGCAGTCTCGACAGGCCTGGGGCCAACGTCCTGACTTTC. It yields the protein CASSLDRPGANVLTF.

The chain joins TRBV15 to TRBJ2-3, with 9 bases identical to TRBD1. Germline V gives CDR1 LNHNV, CDR2 YYDKDF (reference sequence). V gave up 5 bases and J gave up 6 bases; unmatched junction bases: 9. There are 15 residues in the CDR3. CDR3 nucleotides: TGTGCCACCAGCGCACGGGACAGGGAGGCCGATACGCAGTATTTT. Its protein is CATSARDREADTQYF.

This clonotype was seen at least ten times. The V call is TRBV7-8, the J call TRBJ2-2; 10 nucleotides line up with TRBD1. This CDR3 is 15 amino acids long. Germline trimming cut 3 bases from V and 8 bases from J; bases unmatched to any gene: 6. Germline CDR1 and CDR2: SGHVS and FQNEAQ. CDR3 protein: CASSFGTGVGGELFF. The CDR3 DNA reads as TGTGCCAGCAGCTTCGGGACAGGGGTCGGGGGGGAGCTGTTTTTT. Based on the CDR3 plus reference TRBV7-8 and TRBJ2-2, the full variable domain is GAGVSQSPRYKVAKRGQDVALRCDPISGHVSLFWYQQALGQGPEFLTYFQNEAQLDKSGLPSDRFFAERPEGSVSTLKIQRTQQEDSAVYLCASSFGTGVGGELFFGEGSRLTVL.

This clonotype has only a few counts. The chain uses TRBV5-1 and TRBJ2-2; 11 nucleotides line up with TRBD2. With V trimmed by 4 bases and J by 0 bases, 5 bases remained unmatched. Germline CDR1 SGHRS, CDR2 YFSETQ. This CDR3 region has 17 residues. The DNA for the CDR3 is TGCGCCAGCAGCCCTATAGCGGGGGGGACGAACACCGGGGAGCTGTTTTTT. Its translation: CASSPIAGGTNTGELFF. Using reference TRBV5-1 and TRBJ2-2 for the parts outside the CDR3, the full variable domain is KAGVTQTPRYLIKTRGQQVTLSCSPISGHRSVSWYQQTPGQGLQFLFEYFSETQRNKGNFPGRFSGRQFSNSRSEMNVSTLELGDSALYLCASSPIAGGTNTGELFFGEGSRLTVL.

The table lists this clonotype with many counts. The V and J genes are TRBV5-1 and TRBJ2-7; D may correspond to TRBD1 or TRBD2 (6 bases each). This CDR3 comprises 14 residues. V lost 4 bases to trimming and J lost 6 bases, with 17 bases between them. The germline V gene encodes CDR1 SGHRS and CDR2 YFSETQ. DNA of the CDR3: TGCGCCAGCAGCCCCTCTAGGGGGGACTCCGAGCAGTACGTC. Protein product: CASSPSRGDSEQYV.

This clonotype was seen only a few times. CDR3 in amino acids: CAIQGGRGWDTQYF. The CDR3 DNA is TGTGCCATCCAAGGGGGAAGGGGGTGGGATACGCAGTATTTT. The chain joins TRBV5-4 to TRBJ2-3; D is perhaps TRBD1 (6 bases). CDR1 is SGHNT and CDR2 is YYREEE in the germline V gene (reference sequence). The ends were cut back, 9 bases at V and 6 bases at J, with 20 bases in the middle. The CDR3 sequence is 14 residues long. Filled out from reference TRBV5-4 and TRBJ2-3, the complete variable domain reads ETGVTQSPTHLIKTRGQQVTLRCSSQSGHNTVSWYQQALGQGPQFIFQYYREEENGRGNFPPRFSGLQFPNYSSELNVNALELDDSALYLCAIQGGRGWDTQYFGPGTRLTVL.

This rearrangement joins TRBV5-1 to TRBJ2-7, with 10 bases fitting TRBD1. CDR3 length: 14 residues. The V gene's germline CDR1 is SGHRS and CDR2 YFSETQ. The CDR3 reads CAGRGQGRTYEQYV. The CDR3 bases are TGCGCCGGCAGGGGACAGGGGAGAACCTACGAGCAGTACGTC.

This clonotype was observed many times. The chain uses TRBV10-3 and TRBJ2-5; possibly TRBD2 for D (6 bases). CDR3 length: 13 residues. Between the trimmed V and J ends, which lost 3 bases and 7 bases, there was a span of 12 bases. Germline V gene data show CDR1 as ENHRY and CDR2 as SYGVKD. CDR3 in DNA: TGTGCCATCAGTGAAGACCCCGGGGGGACCCAGTACTTC. Its protein product is CAISEDPGGTQYF.

Ten or more counts support this clonotype. The chain combines TRBV21-1 with TRBJ2-7; the table assigns TRBD1, which was not confirmed against the DNA. TRBV21-1 is a documented pseudogene. The CDR3 extends over 13 amino acids. The CDR3: CASSKGIGDRAYV. The CDR3 DNA is TGTGCCAGCAGCAAAGGGATCGGGGACAGGGCCTACGTC.

V gene TRBV28 combines with J gene TRBJ2-2, with D tentatively TRBD1 (6 bases). The germline V gene has CDR1 MDHEN and CDR2 SYDVKM. CDR3 length equals 16 residues. The V end was cut by 3 bases, the J end by 0 bases, with 11 bases between. The CDR3 region has the DNA TGTGCCAGCAGTTTTCCATGGACAGCGAACACCGGGGAGCTGTTTTTT. Protein product: CASSFPWTANTGELFF. Looking up the rest from reference TRBV28 and TRBJ2-2 gives the full variable domain: DVKVTQSSRYLVKRTGEKVFLECVQDMDHENMFWYRQDPGLGLRLIYFSYDVKMKEKGDIPEGYSVSREKKERFSLILESASTNQTSMYLCASSFPWTANTGELFFGEGSRLTVL.

This chain links TRBV20-1 with TRBJ2-3; D is undetermined. The CDR3 covers 13 residues. The V gene lost 6 bases and the J gene lost 0 bases, with 10 bases spanning the gap. The germline V gene encodes CDR1 DFQATT and CDR2 SNEGSKA (reference sequence). CDR3 sequence (DNA): TGCAGTGCAGACGACGGAAGCACAGATACGCAGTATTTT. Translation gives CSADDGSTDTQYF.

This sequence joins TRBV7-2 and TRBJ1-2, with 7 bases matching TRBD1. Per the germline V gene, CDR1 is SGHTA and CDR2 is FQGNSA. V dropped 5 bases and J dropped 5; count of bases not matched to a gene: 11. CDR3 length equals 15 residues. The CDR3, as DNA: TGTGCCAGCAGCCCAACGGGGGGGGACAGTTATGGCTACACCTTC. It codes for CASSPTGGDSYGYTF.

This clonotype was seen a handful of times. V usage is TRBV6-2 or TRBV6-3 and J usage is TRBJ2-1; TRBD1 is a possible D gene (6 bases). Trimming pared 0 bases from V and 3 bases from J, leaving 12 bases between. CDR3 length equals 16 residues. Germline V lookup: CDR1 MNHEY, CDR2 SVGEGT. CDR3 in amino acids: CASSYSKQGHYNEQFF. As DNA, the CDR3 is TGTGCCAGCAGTTACTCGAAGCAGGGGCACTACAATGAGCAGTTCTTC.

V and J are TRBV29-1 and TRBJ2-3; D could derive from TRBD1 or TRBD2 (6 bases each). V was clipped by 4 bases and J by 3 bases, with 17 bases between them. The CDR3 runs 15 residues. Germline CDR1 is SQVTM and CDR2 is ANQGSEA. CDR3 DNA: TGCAGCGTTGTCATGGGGGCCGGGGGTACAGATACGCAGTATTTT. As protein: CSVVMGAGGTDTQYF.

J is TRBJ1-1 and V is TRBV19; D gene uncertain. Germline V gene lookup returns CDR1 LNHDA and CDR2 SQIVND (reference sequence). This CDR3 spans 15 amino acids. Trimming took 1 base from V and 1 from J, leaving 10 bases between them. The CDR3 here is CASSIARTANTEAFF. The CDR3 region has the DNA TGTGCCAGTAGTATAGCTAGGACGGCGAACACTGAAGCTTTCTTT.

This clonotype was counted many times. This chain connects TRBV2 to TRBJ1-5, with TRBD1 identical over 7 bases. CDR3 length equals 15 residues. J lost 4 bases, V lost 4 bases, and 7 bases had no gene match. CDR1 is SNHLY, CDR2 FYNNEI, per germline. CDR3 nucleotide sequence: TGTGCCAGCAGTGGTGGACAGGCTTTGAATCAGCCCCAGCATTTT. Protein: CASSGGQALNQPQHF.

This clonotype has more than one count but fewer than ten. V usage is TRBV9 and J usage is TRBJ2-5; no clear D. The CDR3 has 16 residues. Germline loops: CDR1 SGDLS, CDR2 YYNGEE. The V end was cut by 0 bases, the J end by 2 bases, with 14 bases between. The CDR3 loop is CASSVGLTPRQETQYF. Written as DNA, the CDR3 is TGTGCCAGCAGCGTAGGGTTGACCCCACGGCAAGAGACCCAGTACTTC.

This clonotype was observed many times. The chain recombines TRBV4-1 with TRBJ2-4, with unresolved D. This CDR3 region has 14 residues. Germline V gene data show CDR1 as MGHRA and CDR2 as YSYEKL. V lost 3 bases and J 9 bases, leaving 15 bases between the germline ends. This CDR3 reads CASSHLGLVGIQYF. CDR3 nucleotides: TGCGCCAGCAGCCATCTCGGCCTCGTGGGCATTCAGTACTTC.

This clonotype was counted only a few times. The genes are TRBV12-3 or TRBV12-4 and TRBJ2-1; a possible D gene is TRBD1 (7 bases). The ends were cut back, 3 bases at V and 7 bases at J, with 13 bases in the middle. The length of the CDR3 is 14 residues. CDR3 in DNA: TGTGCCAGCAGTTTGGAGGGGGCTAAGAATGAGCAGTTCTTC. It specifies CASSLEGAKNEQFF.

This clonotype was recorded many times. The rearrangement links TRBV7-3 to TRBJ1-2; possible D gene TRBD1, 6 bases. The germline V gene has CDR1 SGHTA and CDR2 FQGTGA. The V and J ends lost 5 bases and 7 bases respectively, with 11 bases between them. The length of the CDR3 is 12 residues. The CDR3 spells CASSEGGSGYTF. The CDR3 coding sequence is TGTGCCAGCAGCGAGGGGGGGAGTGGCTACACCTTC.